This section outlines one T cell receptor (beta chain) sequence together with its context. This sample is drawn from a study of shared clonotypes between healthy human individuals. The length of the CDR3 is 10 residues. V was pared by 5 bases and J by 4 bases, with 6 bases between. Germline assignment: CDR1 DFQATT and CDR2 SNEGSKA (reference sequence). Only in-frame clones appear in the TCRdb table, and some are missing; sequencing was by immunoSEQ multiplex PCR. The sample lists 100,000 to 130,000 clones; under 70% were seen once. This receptor was identified in a woman aged 25-40 years in good health. What was sequenced was memory CD8+ T cells sorted from blood. Subset specified: CD45RO+ cells pooled with CCR7-negative TemRA cells. The chain joins TRBV20-1 to TRBJ2-7, with D perhaps TRBD2 (5 bases). This CDR3 reads CSAWEYEQYF. The CDR3 coding sequence is TGCAGTGCTTGGGAGTACGAGCAGTACTTC.